The clone carrying this TCR beta chain appeared a single time. The data originate from a study of T cell changes during pregnancy in multiple sclerosis. CDR3 length: 13 residues. Trimming removed 6 bases from V and 0 bases from J; junction bases left unmatched: 2. The germline V gene encodes CDR1 SNHLY and CDR2 FYNNEI. The repertoire was sequenced with immunoSEQ multiplex PCR; TCRdb's copy has only in-frame clones and lacks some. The sample lists about 75,000 clones, 94% occurring once. The chain uses TRBV2 and TRBJ2-7; 7 bases fit TRBD1. Here the sequenced sample was CD4+ T cells from peripheral blood mononuclear cells, taken after pregnancy. The TCR was taken from a female donor with multiple sclerosis, enrolled in a pregnancy study. The CDR3 here is CASRQGTSYEQYF. CDR3 coding DNA: TGTGCCAGCAGACAGGGGACCTCCTACGAGCAGTACTTC.